Presented here are 7 T cell receptor beta chains from one specimen sequenced in a study of long-term antiretroviral therapy in people with HIV. Survey-level immunoSEQ v3.0 assays were run. TCRdb's table, derived via immunoSEQ multiplex PCR, lists solely in-frame clones and lacks some. The sample carries around 28,000 clones, just over 90% recorded once. Sequenced here: unsorted PBMCs, sampled 3.1 years after starting antiretroviral therapy. These receptors came from a man between 18 and 35 years old with HIV.

The V and J genes are TRBV2 and TRBJ1-5, with D unresolved. V was clipped by 2 bases and J by 4 bases, with 12 bases between them. The CDR3 runs to 15 residues. Germline CDR1 SNHLY, CDR2 FYNNEI. The CDR3 coding sequence is TGTGCCAGCAGTGAAATTGGACGTAGGAATCAGCCCCAGCATTTT. It encodes CASSEIGRRNQPQHF.

The CDR3 region is CASSLGGGASSYEQYF. Written as DNA, the CDR3 is TGTGCCAGCAGCTTAGGGGGCGGGGCGAGCTCCTACGAGCAGTACTTC. The chain links TRBV7-9 to TRBJ2-7; D perhaps matches TRBD2 (6 bases). Germline CDR1 reads SEHNR; CDR2 reads FQNEAQ (reference sequence). Trimming stripped 1 base from V and 0 bases from J, with 13 bases between. CDR3 size: 16 residues. The variable domain in full, completed from reference TRBV7-9 and TRBJ2-7, reads DTGVSQNPRHKITKRGQNVTFRCDPISEHNRLYWYRQTLGQGPEFLTYFQNEAQLEKSRLLSDRFSAERPKGSFSTLEIQRTEQGDSAMYLCASSLGGGASSYEQYFGPGTRLTVT.

This CDR3 reads CATGDREPHQPQHF. In DNA, the CDR3 is TGTGCCACCGGGGACCGCGAACCCCATCAGCCCCAGCATTTT. V and J are TRBV15 and TRBJ1-5; D possibly corresponds to TRBD1 (5 bases). The CDR3 has 14 amino acids. V gave up 8 bases and J gave up 5 bases, with 16 bases separating them. Germline V CDR1 and CDR2: LNHNV, YYDKDF (reference sequence).

This CDR3 reads CASSQGVAVEQFF. The CDR3 bases are TGTGCCAGCAGCCAAGGAGTGGCAGTCGAGCAGTTCTTC. The chain couples TRBV4-2 to TRBJ2-1, with D unclear. Germline CDR1 is LGHNA and CDR2 is YNFKEQ. The V and J ends lost 1 base and 10 bases respectively, with 11 bases between them. This CDR3 has 13 amino acids.

This chain links TRBV11-2 with TRBJ2-7; 8 nucleotides agree with TRBD2. Germline trimming cut 0 bases from V and 3 bases from J; bases unmatched to any gene: 13. This CDR3 spans 18 amino acids. Germline CDR1 and CDR2: SGHAT and FQNNGV. CDR3 amino acids: CASSLDLGGALPIYEQYF. The CDR3 nucleotides read TGTGCCAGCAGCTTAGATCTCGGGGGGGCACTCCCCATCTACGAGCAGTACTTC.

J is TRBJ1-4 and V is TRBV4-3; the D gene is possibly TRBD1 (6 bases). CDR3 length equals 14 residues. V was pared by 5 bases and J by 3 bases, with 10 bases between. CDR1 is LGHNA and CDR2 is YSLEER in the germline V gene. The chain's CDR3 is CASSTGIANEKLFF. DNA for the CDR3: TGCGCCAGCAGCACAGGGATAGCTAATGAAAAACTGTTTTTT.

The chain joins TRBV7-9 to TRBJ2-2, with unresolved D. CDR1 is SEHNR, CDR2 FQNEAQ, per germline (reference sequence). The CDR3 covers 13 residues. The germline V and J ends were trimmed by 3 bases and 4 bases, with 6 bases remaining between them. CDR3 sequence reads: CASSFDFTGELFF. In DNA, the CDR3 is TGTGCCAGCAGCTTCGACTTCACCGGGGAGCTGTTTTTT.